The entry below gives a single TCR beta chain sequence along with its context. Its target is not known. The data are from a study of cytomegalovirus exposure and HLA in healthy donors. Findings and limits, study-wide: Most TCR sequences were rare, but some public TCRs occurred in many donors.

There are 14 residues in the CDR3. Germline V gene sequence: CDR1 LNHDA, CDR2 SQIVND (reference sequence). The germline V and J ends were trimmed by 3 bases and 9 bases, with 15 bases remaining between them. PCR was performed using 60 Vbeta and 13 Jbeta primers. Repertoires were generated with immunoSEQ multiplex PCR, while TCRdb's copy carries only in-frame clones and drops some. This listing includes over 40,000 clones. The sequenced sample was PBMCs. This TCR was recovered from a woman aged 40 to 55 in good health and CMV-seronegative. The J gene is TRBJ2-1, the V gene TRBV19; D is undetermined. The CDR3 is CASSIQTGLGEQFF. The CDR3 bases are TGTGCCAGTAGTATCCAGACTGGCTTGGGTGAGCAGTTCTTC.